This TCR beta chain stems from a study of sequential checkpoint blockade in melanoma. On the study more broadly: Each arm's sequence ended with maintenance nivolumab. 91 pretreatment tumor DNA samples were TCRβ immunosequenced. After nivolumab or ipilimumab alone, about 20 patients had week-13 rebiopsies.

Stated treatment: randomized to nivolumab then ipilimumab (arm A) or the reverse (arm B). DNA-damaging chemotherapy had not been given to any patient beforehand. Generated by immunoSEQ multiplex PCR, the TCRdb table keeps only in-frame clones and is missing some. The sample records about 20,000 clones, under 85% being singletons. CDR1 is SQVTM and CDR2 is ANQGSEA in the germline V gene. The CDR3 has 12 residues. Trimming removed 5 bases from V and 0 bases from J, with 8 bases in between. The J gene is TRBJ2-7, the V gene TRBV29-1; TRBD1 might be the D (5 bases). This receptor was obtained from a human donor with melanoma. The sample in question was tumor tissue (inferred from file names), obtained from a patient given nivolumab and ipilimumab in sequence. This CDR3 is CSVQGSSYEQYF. CDR3 nucleotide sequence: TGCAGCGTTCAGGGAAGCTCCTACGAGCAGTACTTC.